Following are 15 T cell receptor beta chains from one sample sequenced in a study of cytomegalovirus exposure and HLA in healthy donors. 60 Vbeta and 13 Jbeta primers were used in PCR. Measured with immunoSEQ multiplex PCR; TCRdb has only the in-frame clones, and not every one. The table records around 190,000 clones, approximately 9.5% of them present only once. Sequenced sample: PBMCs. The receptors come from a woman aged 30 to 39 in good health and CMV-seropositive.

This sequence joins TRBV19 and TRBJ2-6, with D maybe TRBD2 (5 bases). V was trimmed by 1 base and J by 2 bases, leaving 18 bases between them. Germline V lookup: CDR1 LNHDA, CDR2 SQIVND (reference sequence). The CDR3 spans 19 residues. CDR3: CASSIGASRFGAGANVLTF. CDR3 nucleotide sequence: TGTGCCAGTAGTATAGGAGCCTCCCGTTTCGGGGCTGGGGCCAACGTCCTGACTTTC.

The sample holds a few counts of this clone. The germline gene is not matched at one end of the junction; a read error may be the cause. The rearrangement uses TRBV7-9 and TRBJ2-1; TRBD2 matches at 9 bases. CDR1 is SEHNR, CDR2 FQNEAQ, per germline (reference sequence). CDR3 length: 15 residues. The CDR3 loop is CASSLAGEMVHEQFF. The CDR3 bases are TGTGCCAGCAGTTTAGCGGGAGAGATGGTGCATGAGCAGTTCTTC.

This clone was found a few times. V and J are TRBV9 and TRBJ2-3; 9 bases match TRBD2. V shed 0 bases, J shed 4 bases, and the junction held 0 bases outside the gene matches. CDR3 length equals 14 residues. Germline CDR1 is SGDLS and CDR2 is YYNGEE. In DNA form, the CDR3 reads TGTGCCAGCAGCGTAGCTAGCGGGGCAGATACGCAGTATTTT. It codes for CASSVASGADTQYF.

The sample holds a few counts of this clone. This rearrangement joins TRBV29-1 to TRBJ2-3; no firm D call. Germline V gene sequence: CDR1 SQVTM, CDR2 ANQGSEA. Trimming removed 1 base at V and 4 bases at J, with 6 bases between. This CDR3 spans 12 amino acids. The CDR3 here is CSVEGVADTQYF. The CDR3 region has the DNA TGCAGCGTTGAAGGTGTCGCAGATACGCAGTATTTT.

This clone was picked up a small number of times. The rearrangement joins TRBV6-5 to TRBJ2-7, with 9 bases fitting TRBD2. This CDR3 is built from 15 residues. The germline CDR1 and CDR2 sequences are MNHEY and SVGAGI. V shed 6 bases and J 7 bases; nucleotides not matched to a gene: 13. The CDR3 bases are TGTGCCAGCAGCTCCTCGCCTAGCGGGATGGGTGAGCAGTACTTC. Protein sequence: CASSSSPSGMGEQYF.

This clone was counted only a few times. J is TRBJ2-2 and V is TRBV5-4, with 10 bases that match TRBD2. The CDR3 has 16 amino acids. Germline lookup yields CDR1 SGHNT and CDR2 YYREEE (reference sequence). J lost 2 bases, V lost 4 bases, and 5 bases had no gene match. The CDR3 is CASSVGLAVNTGELFF. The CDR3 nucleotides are TGTGCCAGCAGCGTTGGACTAGCGGTAAACACCGGGGAGCTGTTTTTT.

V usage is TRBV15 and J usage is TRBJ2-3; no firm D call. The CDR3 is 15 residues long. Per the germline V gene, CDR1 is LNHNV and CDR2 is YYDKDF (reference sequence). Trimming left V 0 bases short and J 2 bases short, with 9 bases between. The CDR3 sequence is CATSRDRVVTDTQYF. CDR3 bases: TGTGCCACCAGCAGAGATCGGGTAGTCACAGATACGCAGTATTTT.

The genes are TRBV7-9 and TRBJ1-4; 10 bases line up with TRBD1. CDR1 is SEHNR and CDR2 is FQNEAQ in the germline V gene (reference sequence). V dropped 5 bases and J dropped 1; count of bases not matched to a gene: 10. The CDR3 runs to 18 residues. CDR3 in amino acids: CASSPPGQGRGTNEKLFF. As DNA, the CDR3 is TGTGCCAGCAGCCCCCCGGGACAGGGGCGCGGAACTAATGAAAAACTGTTTTTT.

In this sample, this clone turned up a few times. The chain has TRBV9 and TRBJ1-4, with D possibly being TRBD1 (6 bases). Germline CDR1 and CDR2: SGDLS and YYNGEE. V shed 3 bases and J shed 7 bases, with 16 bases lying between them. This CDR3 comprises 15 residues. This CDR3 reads CASSGGGGGSEKLFF. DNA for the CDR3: TGTGCCAGCAGCGGGGGAGGGGGAGGAAGTGAAAAACTGTTTTTT.

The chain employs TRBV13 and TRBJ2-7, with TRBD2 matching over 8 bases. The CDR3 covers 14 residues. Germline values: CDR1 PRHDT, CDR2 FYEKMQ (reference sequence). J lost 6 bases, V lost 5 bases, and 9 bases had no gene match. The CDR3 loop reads CASSPSRTSFEQYF. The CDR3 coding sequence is TGTGCCAGCAGCCCCAGCCGGACTAGCTTCGAGCAGTACTTC.

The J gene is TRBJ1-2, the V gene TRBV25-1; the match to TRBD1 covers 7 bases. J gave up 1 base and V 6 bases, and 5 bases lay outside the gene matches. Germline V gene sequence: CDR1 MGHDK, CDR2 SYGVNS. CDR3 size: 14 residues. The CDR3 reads CASRGDSHNYGYTF. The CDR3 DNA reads TGTGCCAGCAGGGGGGACAGTCATAACTATGGCTACACCTTC.

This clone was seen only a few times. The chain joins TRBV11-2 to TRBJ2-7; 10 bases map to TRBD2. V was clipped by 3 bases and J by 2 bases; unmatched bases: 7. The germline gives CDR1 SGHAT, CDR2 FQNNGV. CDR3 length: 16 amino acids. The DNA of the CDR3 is TGTGCCAGCAGCTTGTCCAGCGGGAGGGCCGCCTACGAGCAGTACTTC. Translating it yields CASSLSSGRAAYEQYF.

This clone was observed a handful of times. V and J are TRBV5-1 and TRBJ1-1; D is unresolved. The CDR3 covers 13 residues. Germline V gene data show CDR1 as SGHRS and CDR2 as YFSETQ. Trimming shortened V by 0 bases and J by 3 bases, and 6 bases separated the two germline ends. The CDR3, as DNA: TGCGCCAGCAGCTTGGACAGCTACACTGAAGCTTTCTTT. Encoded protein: CASSLDSYTEAFF.

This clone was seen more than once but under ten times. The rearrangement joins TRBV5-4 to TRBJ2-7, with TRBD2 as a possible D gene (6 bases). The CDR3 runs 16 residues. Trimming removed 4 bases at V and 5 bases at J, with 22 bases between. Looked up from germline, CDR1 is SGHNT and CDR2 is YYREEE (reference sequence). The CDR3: CASSPGRSGFLDEQYF. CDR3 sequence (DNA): TGTGCCAGCAGCCCCGGCAGGAGCGGGTTCCTAGACGAGCAGTACTTC.

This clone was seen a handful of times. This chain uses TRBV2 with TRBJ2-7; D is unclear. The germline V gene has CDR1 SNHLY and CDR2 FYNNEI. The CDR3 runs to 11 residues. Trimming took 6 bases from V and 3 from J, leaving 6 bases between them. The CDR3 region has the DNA TGTGCCAGCAGGCTAGGCTACGAGCAGTACTTC. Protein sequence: CASRLGYEQYF.